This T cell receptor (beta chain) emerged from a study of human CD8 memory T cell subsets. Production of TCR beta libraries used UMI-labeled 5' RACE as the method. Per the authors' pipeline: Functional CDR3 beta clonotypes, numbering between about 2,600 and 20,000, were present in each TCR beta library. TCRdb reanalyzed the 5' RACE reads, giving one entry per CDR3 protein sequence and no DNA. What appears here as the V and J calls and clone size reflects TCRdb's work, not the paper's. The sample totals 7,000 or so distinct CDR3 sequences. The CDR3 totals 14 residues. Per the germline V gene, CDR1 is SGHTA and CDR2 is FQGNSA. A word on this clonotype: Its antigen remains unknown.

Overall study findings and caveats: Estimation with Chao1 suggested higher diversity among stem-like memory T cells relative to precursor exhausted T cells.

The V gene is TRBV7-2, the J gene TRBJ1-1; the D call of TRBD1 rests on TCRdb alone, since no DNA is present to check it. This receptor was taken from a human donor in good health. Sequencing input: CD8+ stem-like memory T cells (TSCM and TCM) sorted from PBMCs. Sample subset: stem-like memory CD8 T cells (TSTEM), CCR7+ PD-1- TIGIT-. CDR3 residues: CASSSMGADTEAFF.